This T cell receptor beta chain was obtained from a study of cytomegalovirus exposure and HLA in healthy donors. Vbeta (60) and Jbeta (13) primers were used in the PCR. Assay: immunoSEQ multiplex PCR; the TCRdb copy retains only in-frame clones and omits some. The table records about 77,000 clones, roughly 74% of them present only once. The V end was cut by 0 bases, the J end by 4 bases, with 7 bases between. Germline V lookup: CDR1 MGHRA, CDR2 YSYEKL. The CDR3 is made up of 15 amino acids. The receptor was isolated from a man aged 35 to 55 in good health and CMV-seronegative. The chain has TRBV4-1 and TRBJ1-6, with a tentative D call TRBD1 (6 bases). The sample consisted of PBMCs. The chain's CDR3 is CASSQEGGYNSPLHF. CDR3 coding DNA: TGCGCCAGCAGCCAAGAAGGGGGATATAATTCACCCCTCCACTTT.